The 24 T cell receptor beta chains in this list originate from one sample, sequenced in a study of blood T cell repertoires in COVID-19 (TCRdb year 2020). The method was the immunoSEQ multiplex PCR assay. Not all clones reach the TCRdb copy of this immuneACCESS table, which keeps in-frame sequences only. Checked studies attribute under half of the gap to unresolved V genes and leave the rest unexplained. The sample yields 220,000 or so clones; 80% to 85% were counted once. The ten largest account for approximately 6.6% of the sample. The sample comprised PBMCs or T cells enriched from blood (not recorded which). All receptors derive from a woman aged 40-49 years who had recovered from COVID-19.

As for this clone: Other DNA variants within this sample encode the same CDR3. This chain's CDR3 is CAWTGSYNSPLHF. The CDR3, as DNA: TGTGCCTGGACGGGATCCTATAATTCACCCCTCCACTTT. V usage is TRBV30 and J usage is TRBJ1-6; no clear D gene. Germline V lookup: CDR1 GTSNPN, CDR2 SVGIG (reference sequence). V lost 4 bases, J lost 1 base, and 5 bases lay in between. This CDR3 comprises 13 residues.

The V call is TRBV9, the J call TRBJ2-1; 8 positions match TRBD2. The ends lost 4 bases at V and 8 bases at J; junction bases unmatched: 11. The germline gives CDR1 SGDLS, CDR2 YYNGEE. The CDR3 sequence is 15 residues long. The CDR3 here is CASSSGGSGNHEQFF. The CDR3 bases are TGTGCCAGCAGCTCCGGAGGTAGCGGGAACCATGAGCAGTTCTTC.

The chain has TRBV11-2 and TRBJ2-7; TRBD2 agrees at 8 bases. The CDR3 covers 14 residues. CDR1 SGHAT and CDR2 FQNNGV come from the germline V gene. V lost 5 bases to trimming and J lost 0 bases; unmatched junction nucleotides: 3. In DNA form, the CDR3 reads TGTGCCAGCAGCCGGACTAGCCCCTCCTACGAGCAGTACTTC. Its protein product is CASSRTSPSYEQYF.

J is TRBJ1-1 and V is TRBV5-1, with 7 bases aligning to TRBD1. Germline V gives CDR1 SGHRS, CDR2 YFSETQ. The CDR3 is 17 amino acids. Germline trimming cut 2 bases from V and 2 bases from J; bases unmatched to any gene: 12. Written as DNA, the CDR3 is TGCGCCAGCAGCTTTGGCAGGGGGAAGGCTAGAAACACTGAAGCTTTCTTT. This gives the protein CASSFGRGKARNTEAFF.

As for this clone: This specimen includes other DNA sequences encoding the same CDR3. The CDR3 is CASSPTGNTDTQYF. The CDR3 nucleotides are TGTGCCAGCAGCCCGACAGGAAACACAGATACGCAGTATTTT. The rearrangement links TRBV3-1 (or the pseudogene TRBV3-2) to TRBJ2-3; TRBD1 is a possible D gene (6 bases). Germline V gene sequence: CDR1 LGHDT, CDR2 YNNKEL (reference sequence). This CDR3 is 14 amino acids long. Trimming pared 4 bases from V and 2 bases from J, leaving 10 bases between.

Only a few counts were recorded for this clone. V usage is TRBV30 and J usage is TRBJ2-1, with no clear D. From germline, CDR1 is GTSNPN and CDR2 SVGIG (reference sequence). V lost 2 bases and J lost 15, with 17 bases in between. The CDR3 consists of 12 residues. DNA of the CDR3: TGTGCCTGGAGTCGGCCGGGTTATGTGCGGTTCTTC. Protein product: CAWSRPGYVRFF.

This clone turned up a few times. The rearrangement links TRBV7-8 to TRBJ1-3; D is undetermined. The ends were cut back, 2 bases at V and 3 bases at J, with 8 bases in the middle. The length of the CDR3 is 14 residues. Germline V lookup: CDR1 SGHVS, CDR2 FQNEAQ. The CDR3 is CASSLNIRGNTIYF. In DNA form, the CDR3 reads TGTGCCAGCAGCTTAAACATTCGTGGAAACACCATATATTTT.

V and J are TRBV5-8 and TRBJ1-2; D possibly corresponds to TRBD1 (6 bases). Germline CDR1 is SGHTS and CDR2 is YDEGEE. The CDR3 contains 14 residues. The ends were cut back, 3 bases at V and 3 bases at J, with 12 bases in the middle. The DNA for the CDR3 is TGTGCCAGCAGCTACCGGACAGAATACTATGGCTACACCTTC. Amino acids: CASSYRTEYYGYTF.

This chain uses TRBV7-8 with TRBJ1-2; tentatively, D is TRBD1 (6 bases). V was clipped by 4 bases and J by 7 bases, with 13 bases between them. This CDR3 has 13 residues. The germline V gene encodes CDR1 SGHVS and CDR2 FQNEAQ. This CDR3 is CASSSYLTGGYTF. The CDR3 nucleotides read TGTGCCAGCAGCTCCTACCTGACAGGTGGCTACACCTTC.

The V and J genes are TRBV6-4 and TRBJ2-7, with TRBD2 as a possible D gene (7 bases). Germline V gene data show CDR1 as MRHNA and CDR2 as SNTAGT. The CDR3 totals 12 residues. V lost 5 bases and J 4 bases, leaving 9 bases between the germline ends. The chain's CDR3 is CASSRGGYEQYF. CDR3 DNA: TGTGCCAGCAGTAGGGGGGGGTACGAGCAGTACTTC.

This clone was recorded a few times. The chain has TRBV10-3 and TRBJ2-5, with D perhaps matching TRBD2 (5 bases). This CDR3 contains 14 residues. Germline V CDR1 and CDR2: ENHRY, SYGVKD. Trimming removed 2 bases from V and 4 bases from J, with 11 bases in between. The CDR3 nucleotides read TGTGCCATCAGTGAGGGGCTCGGGGTAGAGACCCAGTACTTC. It specifies CAISEGLGVETQYF.

This clone was detected only once. The chain has TRBV9 and TRBJ1-3; D gene unclear. The V and J ends lost 0 bases and 2 bases respectively, with 12 bases between them. The V gene's germline CDR1 is SGDLS and CDR2 YYNGEE. This CDR3 has 16 residues. CDR3 protein: CASSVDVRVTGNTIYF. The CDR3 DNA sequence: TGTGCCAGCAGCGTAGATGTTAGAGTAACTGGAAACACCATATATTTT. The entire variable domain, with the rest obtained from reference TRBV9 and TRBJ1-3, is as follows: DSGVTQTPKHLITATGQRVTLRCSPRSGDLSVYWYQQSLDQGLQFLIQYYNGEERAKGNILERFSAQQFPDLHSELNLSSLELGDSALYFCASSVDVRVTGNTIYFGEGSWLTVV.

This chain joins TRBV4-1 and TRBJ1-5, with D unclear. The CDR3 runs 14 residues. Between the trimmed V and J ends, which lost 1 base and 6 bases, there was a span of 10 bases. Germline loops: CDR1 MGHRA, CDR2 YSYEKL. CDR3 sequence (DNA): TGCGCCAGCAGCCAAGGAGGGTTAGGTCAGCCCCAGCATTTT. Protein product: CASSQGGLGQPQHF.

V gene TRBV5-4 combines with J gene TRBJ1-1; possible D gene TRBD1, 6 bases. Trimming pared 3 bases from V and 1 base from J, leaving 19 bases between. This CDR3 contains 17 residues. CDR1 SGHNT and CDR2 YYREEE come from the germline V gene (reference sequence). CDR3 in amino acids: CASSSGTQGLWNTEAFF. CDR3 in DNA: TGTGCCAGCAGCTCCGGTACACAGGGATTATGGAACACTGAAGCTTTCTTT.

CDR3 protein: CASSPLGELFF. The CDR3 bases are TGTGCCAGCAGCCCACTTGGGGAGCTGTTTTTT. This chain uses TRBV7-9 with TRBJ2-2, with D uncertain. CDR1 is SEHNR and CDR2 is FQNEAQ in the germline V gene (reference sequence). The CDR3 is 11 residues long. V was pared by 5 bases and J by 8 bases, with 6 bases between.

V and J are TRBV15 and TRBJ1-4, with D maybe TRBD1 (6 bases). From germline, CDR1 is LNHNV and CDR2 YYDKDF (reference sequence). Trimming removed 8 bases from V and 4 bases from J, with 17 bases in between. The CDR3 totals 15 residues. In DNA, the CDR3 is TGTGCCACCGGGGGCGGTGGGCAGATTAATGAAAAACTGTTTTTT. Translated, it gives CATGGGGQINEKLFF.

This chain joins TRBV7-2 and TRBJ2-2, with TRBD2 matching over 12 bases. The CDR3 is 18 amino acids. The V segment lost 1 base and the J segment 0 bases; nucleotides outside the gene matches: 3. CDR1 and CDR2 from the germline V gene are SGHTA and FQGNSA. The chain's CDR3 is CASSLVLAGGPNTGELFF. The CDR3 DNA follows: TGTGCCAGCAGCTTAGTGCTAGCGGGAGGGCCGAACACCGGGGAGCTGTTTTTT.

The rearrangement links TRBV4-1 to TRBJ2-2; 8 positions agree with TRBD2. CDR3 length: 17 amino acids. CDR1 and CDR2 (germline): MGHRA, YSYEKL. With 3 bases clipped from V and 1 base from J, the junction kept 7 bases outside the gene matches. CDR3: CASSQARLALNTGELFF. CDR3 in DNA: TGCGCCAGCAGCCAGGCCCGACTAGCGTTGAACACCGGGGAGCTGTTTTTT.

The CDR3 nucleotides are TGTGCCAGCAGTCTAGACAGGGGCAATCAGCCCCAGCATTTT. Amino acids: CASSLDRGNQPQHF. This chain links TRBV11-2 with TRBJ1-5; 7 bases fit TRBD1. The CDR3 covers 14 residues. J gave up 2 bases and V 6 bases, and 4 bases lay outside the gene matches. The V gene's germline CDR1 is SGHAT and CDR2 FQNNGV. The full variable domain, in which reference TRBV11-2 and TRBJ1-5 provide the parts outside the CDR3, is EAGVAQSPRYKIIEKRQSVAFWCNPISGHATLYWYQQILGQGPKLLIQFQNNGVVDDSQLPKDRFSAERLKGVDSTLKIQPAKLEDSAVYLCASSLDRGNQPQHFGDGTRLSIL.

This clone was seen just once. J is TRBJ2-1 and V is TRBV5-1; 8 bases are a match to TRBD1. This CDR3 comprises 15 residues. V lost 4 bases and J lost 4; bases outside the gene matches: 7. In germline, CDR1 is SGHRS, CDR2 YFSETQ. Here the CDR3 reads CASSPTGDPYNEQFF. DNA of the CDR3: TGCGCCAGCAGCCCGACAGGGGACCCTTACAATGAGCAGTTCTTC.

This clone was found once. V is TRBV30 and J is TRBJ1-1; tentatively, D is TRBD1 (5 bases). V shed 1 base and J shed 5 bases, with 14 bases lying between them. The CDR3 loop spans 14 amino acids. Germline values: CDR1 GTSNPN, CDR2 SVGIG (reference sequence). CDR3 sequence reads: CAWSGGTGWTEAFF. The DNA for the CDR3 is TGTGCCTGGAGTGGGGGCACCGGGTGGACTGAAGCTTTCTTT.

This clone was found many times. The rearrangement joins TRBV5-6 to TRBJ2-7, with 14 bases lining up with TRBD2. The CDR3 runs to 18 residues. CDR1 and CDR2 (germline): SGHDT, YYEEEE. V lost 2 bases to trimming and J lost 0 bases; unmatched junction nucleotides: 7. CDR3 sequence reads: CASSFGLAGGHLSYEQYF. The CDR3 DNA follows: TGTGCCAGCAGCTTTGGACTAGCGGGAGGACACCTCTCCTACGAGCAGTACTTC.

This clone appeared once. The chain carries TRBV2 and TRBJ2-5; D is ambiguous. V lost 8 bases and J lost 0, with 13 bases in between. Per the germline V gene, CDR1 is SNHLY and CDR2 is FYNNEI. The CDR3 length is 14 residues. CDR3 protein: CASGGRQDQETQYF. The CDR3 DNA reads TGTGCCAGCGGTGGTAGGCAGGACCAAGAGACCCAGTACTTC.

This clone was counted a few times. This chain joins TRBV6-5 and TRBJ2-7; 7 nucleotides agree with TRBD2. The germline V gene encodes CDR1 MNHEY and CDR2 SVGAGI. CDR3 length equals 15 residues. Unmatched junction bases numbered 2, after V lost 0 bases and J lost 0 bases. The CDR3 DNA sequence: TGTGCCAGCAGTTACTCAGGCGGGAGCTCCTACGAGCAGTACTTC. Protein: CASSYSGGSSYEQYF.